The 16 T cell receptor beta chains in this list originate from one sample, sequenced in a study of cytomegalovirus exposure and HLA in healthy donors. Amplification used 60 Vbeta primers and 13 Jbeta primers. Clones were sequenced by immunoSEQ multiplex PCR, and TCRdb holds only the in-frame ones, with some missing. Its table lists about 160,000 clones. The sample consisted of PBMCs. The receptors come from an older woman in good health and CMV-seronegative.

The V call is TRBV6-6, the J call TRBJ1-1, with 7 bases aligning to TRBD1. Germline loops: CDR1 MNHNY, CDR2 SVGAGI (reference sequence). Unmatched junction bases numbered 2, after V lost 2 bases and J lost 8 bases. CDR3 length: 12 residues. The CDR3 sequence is CASSYEGAEAFF. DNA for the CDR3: TGTGCCAGCAGTTACGAGGGGGCCGAAGCTTTCTTT.

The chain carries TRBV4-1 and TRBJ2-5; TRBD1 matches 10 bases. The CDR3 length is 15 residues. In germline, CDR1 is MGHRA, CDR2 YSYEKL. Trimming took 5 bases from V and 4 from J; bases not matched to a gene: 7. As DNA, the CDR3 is TGCGCCAGCAGCGACCGGGACAGGGGTAGAGAGACCCAGTACTTC. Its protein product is CASSDRDRGRETQYF.

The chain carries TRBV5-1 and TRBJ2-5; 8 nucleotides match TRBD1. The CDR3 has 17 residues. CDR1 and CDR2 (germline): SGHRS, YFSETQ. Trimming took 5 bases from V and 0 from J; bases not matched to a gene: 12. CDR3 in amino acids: CASRRDRNMGYQETQYF. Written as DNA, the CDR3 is TGCGCCAGCAGGCGGGACAGGAATATGGGGTACCAAGAGACCCAGTACTTC.

Written as DNA, the CDR3 is TGTGCCAGCAGCATGGATGGGGGGAGCTATGGCTACACCTTC. Its translation: CASSMDGGSYGYTF. This chain connects TRBV7-9 to TRBJ1-2; a possible D gene is TRBD1 (5 bases). Germline V gene data show CDR1 as SEHNR and CDR2 as FQNEAQ (reference sequence). Trimming took 5 bases from V and 4 from J, leaving 14 bases between them. This CDR3 spans 14 amino acids.

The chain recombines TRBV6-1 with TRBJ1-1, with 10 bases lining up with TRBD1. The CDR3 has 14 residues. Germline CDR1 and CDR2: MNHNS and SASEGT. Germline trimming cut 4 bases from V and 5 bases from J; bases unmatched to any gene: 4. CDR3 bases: TGTGCCAGCAGTGGGACAGGGGGAGGGACTGAAGCTTTCTTT. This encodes CASSGTGGGTEAFF.

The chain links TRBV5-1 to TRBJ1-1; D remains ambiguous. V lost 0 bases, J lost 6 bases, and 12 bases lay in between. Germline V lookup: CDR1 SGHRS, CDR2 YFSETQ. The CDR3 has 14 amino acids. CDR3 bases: TGCGCCAGCAGCTTGGAGAGGGTAGGTGCTGAAGCTTTCTTT. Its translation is CASSLERVGAEAFF.

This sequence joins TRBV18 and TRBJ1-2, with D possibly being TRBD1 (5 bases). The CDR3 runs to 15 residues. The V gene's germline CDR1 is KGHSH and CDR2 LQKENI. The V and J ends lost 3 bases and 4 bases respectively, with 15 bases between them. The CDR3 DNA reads TGTGCCAGCTCACCCGGAGGGGAGCTCGGCTATGGCTACACCTTC. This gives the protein CASSPGGELGYGYTF.

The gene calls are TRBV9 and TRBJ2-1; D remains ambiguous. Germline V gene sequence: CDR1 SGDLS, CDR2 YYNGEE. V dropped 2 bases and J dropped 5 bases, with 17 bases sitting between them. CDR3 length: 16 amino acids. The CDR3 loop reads CASSVGATKEDNEQFF. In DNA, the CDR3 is TGTGCCAGCAGCGTTGGAGCGACCAAAGAGGACAATGAGCAGTTCTTC.

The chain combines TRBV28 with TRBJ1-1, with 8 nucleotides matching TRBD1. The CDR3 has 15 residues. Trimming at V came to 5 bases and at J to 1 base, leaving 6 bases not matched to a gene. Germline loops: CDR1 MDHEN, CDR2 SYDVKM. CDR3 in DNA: TGTGCCAGCAGTACGACCGGGACAGGGAACACTGAAGCTTTCTTT. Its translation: CASSTTGTGNTEAFF.

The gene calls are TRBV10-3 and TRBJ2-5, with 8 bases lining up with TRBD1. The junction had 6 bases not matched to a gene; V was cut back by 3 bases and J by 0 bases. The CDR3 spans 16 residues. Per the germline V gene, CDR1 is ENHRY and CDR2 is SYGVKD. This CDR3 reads CAISDGTGGDQETQYF. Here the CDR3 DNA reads TGTGCCATCAGTGATGGGACAGGAGGGGACCAAGAGACCCAGTACTTC.

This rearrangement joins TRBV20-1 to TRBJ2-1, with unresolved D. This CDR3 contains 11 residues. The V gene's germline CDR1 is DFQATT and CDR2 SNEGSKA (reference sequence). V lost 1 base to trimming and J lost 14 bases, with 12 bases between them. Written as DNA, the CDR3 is TGCAGTGCTAGAGGGCGAGGATTGGAGTTCTTC. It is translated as CSARGRGLEFF.

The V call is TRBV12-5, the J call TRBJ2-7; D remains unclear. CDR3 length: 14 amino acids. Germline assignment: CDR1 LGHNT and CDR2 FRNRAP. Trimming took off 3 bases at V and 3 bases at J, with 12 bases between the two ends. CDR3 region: CASGLTYPLYEQYF. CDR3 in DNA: TGTGCTAGTGGTTTAACTTACCCTCTCTACGAGCAGTACTTC.

The CDR3 bases are TGTGCCAGCAGCCAAGAAACGACTCGGACAGTTAGTTCCTACGAGCAGTACTTC. Translated: CASSQETTRTVSSYEQYF. V gene TRBV4-2 combines with J gene TRBJ2-7; TRBD1 might be the D (6 bases). The CDR3 totals 18 residues. Germline V gene data show CDR1 as LGHNA and CDR2 as YNFKEQ. The ends were cut back, 0 bases at V and 1 base at J, with 19 bases in the middle.

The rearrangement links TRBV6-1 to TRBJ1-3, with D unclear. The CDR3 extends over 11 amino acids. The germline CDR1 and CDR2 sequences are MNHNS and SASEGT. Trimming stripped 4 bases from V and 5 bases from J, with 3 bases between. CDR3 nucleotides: TGTGCCAGCAGTGTAAGAAACACCATATATTTT. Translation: CASSVRNTIYF.

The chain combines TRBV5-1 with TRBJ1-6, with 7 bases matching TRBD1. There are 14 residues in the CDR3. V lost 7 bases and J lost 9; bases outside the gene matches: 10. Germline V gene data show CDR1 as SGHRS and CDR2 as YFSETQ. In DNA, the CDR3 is TGCGCCAGCCGAGTCACAGGGGATACTTCACCCCTCCACTTT. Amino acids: CASRVTGDTSPLHF.

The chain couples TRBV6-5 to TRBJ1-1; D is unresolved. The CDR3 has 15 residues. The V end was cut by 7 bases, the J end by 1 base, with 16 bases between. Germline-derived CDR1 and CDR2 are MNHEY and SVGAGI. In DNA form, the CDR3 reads TGTGCCAGCACCCTGACCGGGAGCCAGAACACTGAAGCTTTCTTT. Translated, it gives CASTLTGSQNTEAFF.